The TCR beta chain described here comes from a study of neoadjuvant anti-PD-1 for oral cavity cancer. The CDR3 spans 13 residues. The germline CDR1 and CDR2 sequences are MNHNS and SASEGT. The V and J ends lost 7 bases and 5 bases, in that order; junction bases with no gene match: 5. On this clone itself: The antigen remains undetermined.

These oral cavity squamous cell carcinomas were HPV-negative and locally advanced. Analysis of PBMCs was direct, with no culture step. Here immunoSEQ multiplex PCR was the method, and the copy in TCRdb shows in-frame clones only, minus some. The profile shows 15,000 or so clones, 66% of them singletons. The study, taken as a whole, reports: Post-nivolumab, blood T cell clonality was significantly elevated in non-responders. Pretreatment Treg/Th17 ratio correlated inversely with post-treatment tumor clonality.

Here the sequenced sample was PBMCs, taken before nivolumab (anti-PD-1) treatment. The TCR sequence derives from a person aged 35-79 years with oral cavity squamous cell carcinoma. The J gene is TRBJ2-4, the V gene TRBV6-1; 7 bases agree with TRBD1. The CDR3 nucleotides read TGTGCCAGCATCCGAGGGGGCGAAAACATTCAGTACTTC. Protein: CASIRGGENIQYF.